This T cell receptor beta chain was observed in a study of CD8 T cells in Susac syndrome. The RNA input was roughly 0.45 to 1 ug, and it was reverse transcribed with random hexamers. Amplification of TCR beta CDR3 was carried out by immunoSEQ multiplex PCR, which covered 54 Vbeta and 13 Jbeta segments. MiXCR was run by TCRdb on the immunoSEQ multiplex PCR reads, yielding one entry per CDR3 protein. The data hold more than 65,000 distinct CDR3 sequences, with approximately 95% observed a single time. Sequencing of TCR beta drew on CD8+ and CD4+ T cells from blood. Trimming left V 3 bases short and J 2 bases short, with 7 bases between. Germline values: CDR1 LNHDA, CDR2 SQIVND (reference sequence). The CDR3 is made up of 13 amino acids.

This receptor was taken from a human donor in good health. The V gene is TRBV19, the J gene TRBJ1-1; D not resolved. Sequencing input: CD8+ T cells from PBMCs. CDR3 in DNA: TGTGCCAGTAGTATTGTCTTCAACACTGAAGCTTTCTTT. Translating gives CASSIVFNTEAFF.